This entry concerns a single TCR beta chain. Its cognate antigen is unknown. Profiling relied on immunoSEQ multiplex PCR, and the TCRdb table lists in-frame clones only, not all of them. The sample gives roughly 89,000 clones, about 94% of which show up once; around 0.18% is in the top ten. V was trimmed by 7 bases and J by 7 bases, leaving 11 bases between them. The CDR3 has 12 amino acids. CDR1 and CDR2 (germline): MDHEN, SYDVKM. The data stem from a study of graft-versus-host responses after intestinal transplantation. In the study overall: Once they had received anti-thymocyte globulin induction, all recipients took tacrolimus and steroids for about three years.

The material was unstimulated CD4+ T cells sorted from spleen or lymph node cells, obtained before intestinal transplant. V and J are TRBV28 and TRBJ1-5; D is possibly TRBD1 (5 bases). The TCR was taken from a human donor who received an intestinal transplant. CDR3 protein: CASKTGGQPQHF. The CDR3 bases are TGTGCCAGCAAAACGGGGGGGCAGCCCCAGCATTTT.